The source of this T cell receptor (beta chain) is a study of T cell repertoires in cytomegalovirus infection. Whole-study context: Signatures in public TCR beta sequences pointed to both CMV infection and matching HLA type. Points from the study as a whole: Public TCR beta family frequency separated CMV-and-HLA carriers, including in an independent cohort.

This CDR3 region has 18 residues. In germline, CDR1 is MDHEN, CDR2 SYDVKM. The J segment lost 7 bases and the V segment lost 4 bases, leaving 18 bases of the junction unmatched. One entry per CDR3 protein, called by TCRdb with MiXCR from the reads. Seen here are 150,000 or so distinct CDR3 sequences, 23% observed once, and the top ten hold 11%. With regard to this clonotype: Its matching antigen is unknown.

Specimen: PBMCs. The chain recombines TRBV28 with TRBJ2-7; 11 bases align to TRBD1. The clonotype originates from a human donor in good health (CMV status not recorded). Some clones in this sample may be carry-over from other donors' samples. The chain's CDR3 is CASSYRPGQGAHLLEQYF. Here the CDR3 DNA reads TGTGCCAGCAGTTATCGCCCCGGACAGGGGGCGCATTTACTGGAGCAGTACTTC.